A selection of T cell receptor beta chains follows, all from one sample in a study of a mutant IDH1 vaccine in newly diagnosed glioma. Produced via immunoSEQ multiplex PCR; TCRdb's table is partial and in-frame only. The sample carries roughly 30,000 clones, about four fifths recorded once. The antigens these receptors bind are not known. The sample in question was PBMCs, obtained from a glioma patient whose treatment included an IDH1 peptide vaccine. Receptors were obtained from a young man with glioma. Both conserved end residues are part of each CDR3. Each record gives: V gene, J gene, CDR3 protein.

>TRBV5-1|TRBJ1-4
CASSLASEAQEKLFF
>TRBV25-1|TRBJ1-6
CASSDRFNSPLHF
>TRBV18|TRBJ1-3
CASSPLRGNSGNTIYF
>TRBV29-1|TRBJ2-5
CSVEGLAGLQETQYF
>TRBV4-1|TRBJ2-1
CASSQEIADNEQFF
>TRBV5-1|TRBJ2-5
CASSLRYGVETQYF
>TRBV27|TRBJ1-5
CASSQNRGGQPQHF
>TRBV5-6|TRBJ2-4
CASSVPGQGTTIQYF
>TRBV6-1|TRBJ1-5
CASSEARRRNQPQHF
>TRBV7-9|TRBJ1-3
CASSRAPGRDGNTIYF
>TRBV5-1|TRBJ2-7
CASSTRQGPPGEQYF
>TRBV15|TRBJ1-1
CATSREPQRNTEAFF
>TRBV7-9|TRBJ1-2
CASSLEGVNYGYTF
>TRBV4-1|TRBJ1-5
CASSHELGVSGNQPQHF
>TRBV19|TRBJ2-5
CASSIGGRIQETQYF
>TRBV30|TRBJ1-4
CAWSPLEEKLFF
>TRBV18|TRBJ2-4
CASSPPGLLAKNIQYF
>TRBV29-1|TRBJ2-1
CSVDALLAGVRSSYNEQFF
>TRBV2|TRBJ1-6
CASSEPTALHF
>TRBV5-1|TRBJ1-2
CASSLSPENYGYTF
>TRBV15|TRBJ1-4
CATSRGPLRGGWANEKLFF
>TRBV6-5|TRBJ2-7
CASSYRDGALRYEQYF
>TRBV2|TRBJ1-2
CASSVLRGKYGYTF
>TRBV20-1|TRBJ1-1
CSASSRGEAFF
>TRBV11-2|TRBJ2-5
CASSAGTRAVQETQYF
>TRBV6-4|TRBJ1-5
CASSDSGGQPQHF
>TRBV6-1|TRBJ1-1
CASSARLRERNTEAFF
>TRBV5-4|TRBJ2-7
CASSLGTGLPHEQYF
>TRBV4-3|TRBJ1-3
CASSPNRVSGNTIYF
>TRBV2|TRBJ1-2
CASLGDRGPGYTF
>TRBV14|TRBJ2-5
CASSQSRWRVEGQETQYF
>TRBV4-1|TRBJ1-5
CASSRTPGTYSNQPQHF
>TRBV5-6|TRBJ1-1
CASSLDPVNTEAFF
>TRBV7-9|TRBJ1-6
CASSRDREYYNSPLHF
>TRBV27|TRBJ2-7
CASSFLGGTGSYEQYF
>TRBV7-8|TRBJ1-3
CASSLVFTGVGSTIYF
>TRBV29-1|TRBJ2-4
CSVSHDRKNIQYF
>TRBV6-1|TRBJ1-6
CASFNADRWNSPLHF
>TRBV4-2|TRBJ2-3
CASSQETSGSPDTQYF
>TRBV9|TRBJ1-3
CASSVQETGNTIYF
>TRBV13|TRBJ2-7
CASSLGRAYEQYF
>TRBV6-1|TRBJ1-2
CASSGQISYGYTF
>TRBV5-6|TRBJ1-1
CASSRTANTEAFF
>TRBV5-1|TRBJ2-2
CASSLYPRGGTGELFF